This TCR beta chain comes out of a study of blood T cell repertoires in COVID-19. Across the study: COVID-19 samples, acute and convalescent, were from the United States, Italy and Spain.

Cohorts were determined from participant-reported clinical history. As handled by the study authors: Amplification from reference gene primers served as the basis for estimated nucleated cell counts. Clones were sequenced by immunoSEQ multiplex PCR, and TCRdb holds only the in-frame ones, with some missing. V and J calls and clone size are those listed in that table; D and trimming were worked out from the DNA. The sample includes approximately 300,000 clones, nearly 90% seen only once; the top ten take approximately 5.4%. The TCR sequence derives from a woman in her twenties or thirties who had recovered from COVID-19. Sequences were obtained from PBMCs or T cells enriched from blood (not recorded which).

CDR3 nucleotides: TGTGCCAGCAGCTTGGGGGGGGTTTTCCAAATGAACACTGAAGCTTTCTTT. It translates to CASSLGGVFQMNTEAFF. This chain connects TRBV5-4 to TRBJ1-1, with a tentative D call TRBD1 (5 bases). The germline V and J ends were trimmed by 0 bases and 0 bases, with 15 bases remaining between them. The CDR3 length is 17 residues. Germline values: CDR1 SGHNT, CDR2 YYREEE (reference sequence).